This T cell receptor (beta chain) was recorded in a study of blood T cell repertoires in COVID-19. Study at large: The study drew acute and convalescent COVID-19 samples from the United States, Italy and Spain.

The CDR3 extends over 15 amino acids. Per germline, CDR1 SGHVS and CDR2 FQNEAQ. V was pared by 1 base and J by 5 bases, with 14 bases between. The method was immunoSEQ multiplex PCR; TCRdb's version includes in-frame clones alone and lacks a portion of them. The sample holds approximately 230,000 clones; approximately 88% are singletons and the top ten take 5% to 6.5%. Sequenced sample: peripheral blood. The source of this sequence is a woman aged 25 to 39 with COVID-19, enrolled during active disease. The chain recombines TRBV7-8 with TRBJ2-5, with D tentatively TRBD2 (6 bases). This CDR3 is CASSLVSGVAETQYF. CDR3 bases: TGTGCCAGCAGCTTAGTTTCGGGAGTCGCGGAGACCCAGTACTTC.